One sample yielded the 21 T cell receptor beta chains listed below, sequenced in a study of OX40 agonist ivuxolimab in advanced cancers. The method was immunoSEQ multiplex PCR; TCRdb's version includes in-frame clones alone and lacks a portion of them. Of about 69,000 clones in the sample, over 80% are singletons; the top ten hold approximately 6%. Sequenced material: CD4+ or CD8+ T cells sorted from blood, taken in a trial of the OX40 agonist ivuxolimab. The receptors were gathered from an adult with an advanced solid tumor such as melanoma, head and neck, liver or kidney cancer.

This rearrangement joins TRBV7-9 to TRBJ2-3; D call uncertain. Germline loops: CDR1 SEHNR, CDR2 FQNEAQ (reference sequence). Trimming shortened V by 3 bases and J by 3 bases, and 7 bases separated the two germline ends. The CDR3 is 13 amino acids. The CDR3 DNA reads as TGTGCCAGCAGCTTGTCGGTAACAGATACGCAGTATTTT. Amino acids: CASSLSVTDTQYF.

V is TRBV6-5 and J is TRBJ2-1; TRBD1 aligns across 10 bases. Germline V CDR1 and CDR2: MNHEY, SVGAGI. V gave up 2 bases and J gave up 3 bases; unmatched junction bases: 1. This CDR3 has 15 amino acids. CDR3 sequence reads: CASSYGQGGYNEQFF. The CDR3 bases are TGTGCCAGCAGTTACGGACAGGGGGGCTACAATGAGCAGTTCTTC.

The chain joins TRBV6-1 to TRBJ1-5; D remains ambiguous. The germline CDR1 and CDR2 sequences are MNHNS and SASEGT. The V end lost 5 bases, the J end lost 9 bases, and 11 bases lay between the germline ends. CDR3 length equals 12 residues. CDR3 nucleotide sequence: TGTGCCAGCAGTTCCGGACCTGGGCCCCAGCATTTT. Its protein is CASSSGPGPQHF.

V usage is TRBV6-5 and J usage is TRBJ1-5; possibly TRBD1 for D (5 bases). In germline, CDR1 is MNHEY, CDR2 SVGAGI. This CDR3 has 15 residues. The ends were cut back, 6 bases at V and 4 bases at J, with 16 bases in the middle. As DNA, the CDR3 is TGTGCCAGCAGCTTGACAGTCCTTCTGAATCAGCCCCAGCATTTT. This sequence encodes CASSLTVLLNQPQHF.

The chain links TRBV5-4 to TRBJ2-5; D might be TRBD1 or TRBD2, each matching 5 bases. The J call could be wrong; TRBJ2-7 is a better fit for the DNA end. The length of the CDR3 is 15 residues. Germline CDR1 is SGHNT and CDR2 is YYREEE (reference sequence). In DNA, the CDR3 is TGTGCCAGCAGCTTCGAGGGGAGCTTTTCCTACGAGCAGTACTTC. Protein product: CASSFEGSFSYEQYF.

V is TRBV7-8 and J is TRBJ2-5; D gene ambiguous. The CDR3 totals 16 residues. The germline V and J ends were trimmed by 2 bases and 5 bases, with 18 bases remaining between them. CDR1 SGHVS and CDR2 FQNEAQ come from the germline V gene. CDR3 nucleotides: TGTGCCAGCAGCTTATCGGTCGACGGCCCCTCGGAGACCCAGTACTTC. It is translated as CASSLSVDGPSETQYF.

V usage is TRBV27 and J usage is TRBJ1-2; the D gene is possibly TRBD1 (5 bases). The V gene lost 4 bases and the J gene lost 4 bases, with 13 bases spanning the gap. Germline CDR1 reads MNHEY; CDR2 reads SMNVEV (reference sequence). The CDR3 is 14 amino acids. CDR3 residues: CASSSLRGFYGYTF. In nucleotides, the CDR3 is TGTGCCAGCAGTTCCTTGAGGGGATTCTATGGCTACACCTTC.

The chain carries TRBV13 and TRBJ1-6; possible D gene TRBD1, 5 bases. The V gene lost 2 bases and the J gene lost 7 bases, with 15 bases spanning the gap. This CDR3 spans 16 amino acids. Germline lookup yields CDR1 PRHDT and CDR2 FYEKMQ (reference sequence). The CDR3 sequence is CASSLFSGAVNSPLHF. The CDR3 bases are TGTGCCAGCAGCTTATTTTCCGGGGCCGTGAATTCACCCCTCCACTTT.

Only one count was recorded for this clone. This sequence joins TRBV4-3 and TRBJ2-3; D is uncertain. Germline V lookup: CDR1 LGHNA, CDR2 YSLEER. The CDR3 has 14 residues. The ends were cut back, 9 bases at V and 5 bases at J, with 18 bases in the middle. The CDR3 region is CASAAGVVVDTQYF. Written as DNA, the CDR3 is TGCGCCAGTGCCGCCGGAGTAGTAGTAGATACGCAGTATTTT.

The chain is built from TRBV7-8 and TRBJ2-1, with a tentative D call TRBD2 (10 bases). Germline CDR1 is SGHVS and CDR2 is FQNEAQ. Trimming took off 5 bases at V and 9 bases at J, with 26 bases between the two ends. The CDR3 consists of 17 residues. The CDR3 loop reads CASSPADRGLANGEQFF. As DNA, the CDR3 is TGTGCCAGCAGCCCAGCGGACAGGGGACTAGCGAACGGTGAGCAGTTCTTC.

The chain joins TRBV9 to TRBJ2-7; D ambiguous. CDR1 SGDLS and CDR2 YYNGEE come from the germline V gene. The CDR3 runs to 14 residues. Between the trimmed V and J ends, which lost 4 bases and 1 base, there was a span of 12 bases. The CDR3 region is CASSQAAESYEQYF. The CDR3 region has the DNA TGTGCCAGCAGCCAGGCGGCTGAATCCTACGAGCAGTACTTC.

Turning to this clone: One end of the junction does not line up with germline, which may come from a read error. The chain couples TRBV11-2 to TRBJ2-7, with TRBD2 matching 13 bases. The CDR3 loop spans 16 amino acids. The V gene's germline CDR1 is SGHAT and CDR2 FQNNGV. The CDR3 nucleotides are TGTGCCAGCAGCGTAGATCCCGGGACTAGCGGGAACGAGCAGTACTTC. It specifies CASSVDPGTSGNEQYF.

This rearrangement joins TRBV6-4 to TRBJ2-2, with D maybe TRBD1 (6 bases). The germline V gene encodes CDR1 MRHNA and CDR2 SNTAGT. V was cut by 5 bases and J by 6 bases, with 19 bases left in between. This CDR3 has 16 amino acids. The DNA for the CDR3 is TGTGCCAGCAGTCCAGGGGTTATCCCAGGTGCCGGGGAGCTGTTTTTT. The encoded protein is CASSPGVIPGAGELFF.

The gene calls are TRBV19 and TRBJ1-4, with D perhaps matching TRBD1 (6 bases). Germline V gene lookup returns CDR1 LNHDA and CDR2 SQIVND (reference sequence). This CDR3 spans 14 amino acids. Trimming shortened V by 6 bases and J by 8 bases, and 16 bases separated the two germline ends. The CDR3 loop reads CASSRTGAGEKLFF. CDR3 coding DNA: TGTGCCAGTAGCCGAACGGGGGCAGGGGAAAAACTGTTTTTT.

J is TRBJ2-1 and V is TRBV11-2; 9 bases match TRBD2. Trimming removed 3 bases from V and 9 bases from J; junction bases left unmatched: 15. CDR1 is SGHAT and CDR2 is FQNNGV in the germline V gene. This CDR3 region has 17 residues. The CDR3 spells CASSFFRAGGPYVEQFF. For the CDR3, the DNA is TGTGCCAGCAGCTTTTTTCGGGCGGGAGGGCCTTATGTTGAGCAGTTCTTC.

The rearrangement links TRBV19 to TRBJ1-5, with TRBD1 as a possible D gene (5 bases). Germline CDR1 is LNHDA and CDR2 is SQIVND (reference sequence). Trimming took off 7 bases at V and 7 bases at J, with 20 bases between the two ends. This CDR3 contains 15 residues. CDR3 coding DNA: TGTGCCAGTAAAGACGGGACCCGGGGGATGCAGCCCCAGCATTTT. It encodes CASKDGTRGMQPQHF.

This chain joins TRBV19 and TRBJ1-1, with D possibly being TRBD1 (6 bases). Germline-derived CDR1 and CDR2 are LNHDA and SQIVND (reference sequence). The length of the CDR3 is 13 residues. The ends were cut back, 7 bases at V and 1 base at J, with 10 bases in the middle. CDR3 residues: CASKGTTNTEAFF. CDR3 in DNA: TGTGCCAGTAAGGGGACAACGAACACTGAAGCTTTCTTT.

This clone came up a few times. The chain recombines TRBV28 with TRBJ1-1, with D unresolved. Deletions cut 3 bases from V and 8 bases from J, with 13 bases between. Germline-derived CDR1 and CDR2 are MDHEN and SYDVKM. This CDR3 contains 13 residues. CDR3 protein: CASSFIRTAEAFF. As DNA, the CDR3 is TGTGCCAGCAGTTTTATCCGAACGGCCGAAGCTTTCTTT.

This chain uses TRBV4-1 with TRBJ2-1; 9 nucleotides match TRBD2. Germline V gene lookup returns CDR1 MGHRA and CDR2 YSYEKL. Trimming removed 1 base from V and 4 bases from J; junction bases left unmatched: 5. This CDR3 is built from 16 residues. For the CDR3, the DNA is TGCGCCAGCAGCCAAGGGCGGGGGGGGGTATACAATGAGCAGTTCTTC. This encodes CASSQGRGGVYNEQFF.

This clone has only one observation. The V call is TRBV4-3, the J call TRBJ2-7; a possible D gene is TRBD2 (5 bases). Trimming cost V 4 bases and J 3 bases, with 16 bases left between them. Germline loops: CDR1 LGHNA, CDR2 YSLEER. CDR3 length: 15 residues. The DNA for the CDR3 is TGCGCCAGCAGCCTTGGGGTCTCCGAGGGCTACGAGCAGTACTTC. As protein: CASSLGVSEGYEQYF.

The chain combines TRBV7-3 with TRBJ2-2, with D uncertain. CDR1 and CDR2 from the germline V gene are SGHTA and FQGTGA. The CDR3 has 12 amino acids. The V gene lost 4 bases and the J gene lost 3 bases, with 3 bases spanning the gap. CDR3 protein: CASSSDTGELFF. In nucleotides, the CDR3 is TGTGCCAGCAGCTCCGACACCGGGGAGCTGTTTTTT.